This T cell receptor beta chain appears in the sequencing data of a study of STAT5B mutations in CD4+ large granular lymphocyte leukemia. In the study overall: Healthy donors showed HLA-associated enrichment of the CDR3 'QG' motif. Overall study results and limits: About 24% of private leukemic clonotypes occurred rarely in other patients' non-leukemic repertoires. TRBV06-family usage was enriched in top patient clones (8/27) versus controls (2/35).

The germline CDR1 and CDR2 sequences are LNHDA and SQIVND (reference sequence). V lost 1 base and J lost 8; bases outside the gene matches: 15. The CDR3 loop spans 17 amino acids. Concerning this clone: Antigen: not known.

Profiled with immunoSEQ multiplex PCR; TCRdb holds only in-frame clones, not every one. The repertoire has nearly 35,000 clones, 65% to 70% of them found once; the top ten carry 1.5% to 2%. This TCR derives from a human donor in good health. This chain links TRBV19 with TRBJ1-2; 8 bases are shared with TRBD1. The sequencing input was CD4+ T cells from blood buffy coats. This CDR3 is CASSIVDRGPLSNGYTF. The CDR3 bases are TGTGCCAGTAGTATAGTAGACAGGGGACCTCTGAGTAACGGCTACACCTTC.